The 7 T cell receptor beta chains presented below share a single source sample, sequenced in a study of blood T cell repertoires in COVID-19 (dated by TCRdb to between 2020 and 2021). Library prep was done by the immunoSEQ multiplex PCR assay. This is the immuneACCESS table as TCRdb keeps it, with only in-frame sequences that have V and J called. A part of the clones is gone; compared with another copy, unresolved V genes explain less than half, and the rest is unexplained. The sample table lists about 140,000 clones, approximately 87% of them with a count of one. The ten largest clones take up 11% of the sample. Sequencing was performed on PBMCs or T cells enriched from blood (not recorded which). Receptors were obtained from a man aged 60-69 years who had recovered from COVID-19.

CDR3 bases: TGTGCCAGCAGTGATCTTCGGGGGATTGGGCCCCAGCATTTT. Residues: CASSDLRGIGPQHF. The V gene is TRBV2, the J gene TRBJ1-5, with a weak D call TRBD1 (5 bases). V lost 3 bases and J lost 9, with 15 bases in between. This CDR3 has 14 residues. Germline-derived CDR1 and CDR2 are SNHLY and FYNNEI.

The V and J genes are TRBV5-1 and TRBJ2-1; 11 nucleotides align to TRBD2. Germline V gene sequence: CDR1 SGHRS, CDR2 YFSETQ. This CDR3 has 17 residues. The trim removed 4 bases at V and 12 bases at J, leaving 18 bases unmatched. The CDR3 reads CASSKDGVASGGYVQFF. For the CDR3, the DNA is TGCGCCAGCAGCAAGGACGGAGTAGCTAGCGGGGGGTATGTGCAGTTCTTC.

The sample holds one count of this clone. The gene calls are TRBV3-1 (or the pseudogene TRBV3-2) and TRBJ1-4, with a tentative D call TRBD1 (6 bases). The CDR3 contains 15 residues. CDR1 LGHDT and CDR2 YNNKEL come from the germline V gene (reference sequence). V was shortened by 0 bases and J by 6 bases, with 11 bases between the two germline ends. CDR3 sequence (DNA): TGTGCCAGCAGCCAAGAATGGGGGCTGGATGAAAAACTGTTTTTT. Translated, it gives CASSQEWGLDEKLFF.

On this clone: The DNA is left out, because the CDR3 cannot be placed on it with certainty; the CDR3 is given as TCRdb lists it. This chain links TRBV9 with TRBJ2-1; the table's D call, TRBD2, has no DNA check behind it. The CDR3 extends over 16 residues, inclusive of both ends. Germline-derived CDR1 and CDR2 are SGDLS and YYNGEE. CDR3 protein: CASSVATGASGRSLFF.

The chain combines TRBV5-4 with TRBJ2-7; tentatively, D is TRBD2 (5 bases). V was trimmed by 7 bases and J by 2 bases, leaving 16 bases between them. Per germline, CDR1 SGHNT and CDR2 YYREEE (reference sequence). The CDR3 is made up of 14 amino acids. The CDR3 protein is CASRQGLSAYEQYF. DNA of the CDR3: TGTGCCAGCCGCCAAGGACTCTCCGCCTACGAGCAGTACTTC.

V gene TRBV5-1 combines with J gene TRBJ2-1, with TRBD2 matching over 10 bases. Germline CDR1 and CDR2: SGHRS and YFSETQ. The CDR3 is made up of 15 amino acids. Trimming at V came to 4 bases and at J to 5 bases, leaving 6 bases not matched to a gene. The CDR3: CASSDPSGGHNEQFF. The CDR3 DNA reads as TGCGCCAGCAGCGACCCTAGCGGGGGTCACAATGAGCAGTTCTTC.

This rearrangement joins TRBV7-8 to TRBJ1-6; D is undetermined. The germline CDR1 and CDR2 sequences are SGHVS and FQNEAQ. The V end was cut by 2 bases, the J end by 0 bases, with 11 bases between. CDR3 length equals 17 residues. Written as DNA, the CDR3 is TGTGCCAGCAGCTTAATTGTGGAGAGCTCCTATAATTCACCCCTCCACTTT. As protein: CASSLIVESSYNSPLHF.